What follows describes a single T cell receptor (beta chain). No antigen is known for it. No much larger clone is present one base from it, and per-base qualities are unavailable. TCR CDR3 regions were amplified from genomic DNA by multiplex PCR using the deep immunoSEQ assay. For each cell subset, the extracted genomic DNA was distributed evenly across all wells of several immunoSEQ 96-well plates, and each plate served as one replicate. For sorted subsets, 200 to 250 ng genomic DNA, equal to 30,000 to 35,000 T cell genomes, was loaded into each replicate PCR. Purified libraries were quantified with a Qubit 3.0 fluorometer, sized on a Bioanalyzer 2100, and re-quantified with the KAPA Library Quantification kit. Every immunoSEQ 96-well plate was sequenced on a dedicated single-read 150-cycle Illumina NextSeq 550 flow cell. The paper's data handling went like this. Because the immunoSEQ output held only junctional sequences and lacked quality scores, the filtering could not match the filtering applied to full-length reads. Sequences were annotated with PyIR, a Python wrapper for IgBLAST v1.9, using IMGT germline references to assign V/J genes and CDR3. Reads with weak V/J assignments (E-value above 1e-6), missing CDR3, stop codons, out-of-frame junctions, or ambiguous translated residues were removed. V3J clonotypes were defined as sequences sharing an identical inferred V gene, J gene, and CDR3 amino acid sequence. Percentage overlap between repertoires was calculated by dividing the number of shared unique clonotypes by the size of the smaller repertoire. Richness of each repertoire was evaluated using RTK rarefaction, the Chao1 estimator, and Recon v2.1 estimates of unobserved clonotypes. OLGA was used to compute generation probabilities for all TCRbeta clonotypes that the gDNA method yielded from a handful of donors. Not all clones reach the TCRdb copy of this immuneACCESS table, which keeps in-frame sequences only. Checked studies attribute under half of the gap to unresolved V genes and leave the rest unexplained. The D gene and trimming were derived from the DNA, and the V and J assignments and clone size from that table. This sample holds a few million clones; about 92% were observed only once. The ten biggest clones cover under 0.45% of the sample.

The sample belongs to a study of shared clonotypes between healthy human individuals (dated by TCRdb to 2018 to 2020). Regarding the complete study: Three men and a couple of women, aged 18 to 49 years, made up the cohort. Different laboratories and diverse techniques were used to prepare libraries and sequence TCR repertoires, to increase sequencing depth and limit assay-specific biases. For each donor, three plates each were used for CD4 naive and CD4 memory, two plates were used for CD8 naive, and one plate was used for CD8 memory. Leukapheresis yielded between about 0.8 and 9.5 billion PBMCs per donor. To estimate repertoire size and how much clonotype sharing occurs between individuals, the study deeply sequenced the blood TCR repertoires of about 5 healthy adults. What the research found in general, with its limitations: Across a handful of donors, around 5% of naive CD4, roughly 3.3% of naive CD8, about 2.3% of memory CD4, and 0.4% of memory CD8 clonotypes were shared. Incomplete sequencing was indicated by rarefaction of sorted-subset datasets, despite the large sequencing depth. Pairwise subsampling led to the expectation that sequencing depth would affect the degree of clonotype sharing among donors. Estimated clonotype richness was generally larger for naive than for memory subsets. Only blood was sampled, and tissue TCR repertoires likely differ from those in blood. The genetic and exposure-history diversity represented was limited by the small number of donors. Clonotypes shared by all four sorted-subset donors showed higher generation probabilities than non-shared clonotypes.

From V the trimming removes 3 bases and from J it removes 5 bases, while the gene matches leave 12 bases of the junction unaccounted for. Looking up the germline V gene yields CDR1 MGHRA and CDR2 YSYEKL. The CDR3 has 17 amino acids, counting the end cysteine and phenylalanine. Here the CDR3 DNA is all that survives: 51 bases in frame from base 1. The donors were healthy, HIV-negative adults with no recently reported acute infections or vaccinations. Only Caucasian adults living in Nashville, Tennessee, USA were represented among the donors. CD4+ T cells were enriched by magnetic negative selection, after which naive cells were positively selected on CD45RA and the negative fraction was taken as the memory subset. Blood was collected by leukapheresis, and PBMCs were isolated by Ficoll-Histopaque density gradient centrifugation and then cryopreserved in liquid nitrogen vapor phase. Analytical flow cytometry was used to check the purity and quantity of each magnetically sorted T cell population. From each sorted fraction, genomic DNA was isolated and quantified by UV absorbance on a Nanodrop 2000c.

The sequence links TRBV4-1 to TRBJ2-3, and 9 junctional nucleotides match TRBD2. The receptor was isolated from a man aged 18 to 29 in good health. Some clones in this sample may be carry-over from other donors' samples. The sample taken for sequencing was naive CD4+ T cells from PBMCs. The cell subset or site label, read with the paper, signifies: CD45RA+ positively selected. DNA sequence: TGCGCCAGCAGCCAGGCCCCCCCCGCGGGAGGGAGAGATACGCAGTATTTT. Its protein reads: CASSQAPPAGGRDTQYF.